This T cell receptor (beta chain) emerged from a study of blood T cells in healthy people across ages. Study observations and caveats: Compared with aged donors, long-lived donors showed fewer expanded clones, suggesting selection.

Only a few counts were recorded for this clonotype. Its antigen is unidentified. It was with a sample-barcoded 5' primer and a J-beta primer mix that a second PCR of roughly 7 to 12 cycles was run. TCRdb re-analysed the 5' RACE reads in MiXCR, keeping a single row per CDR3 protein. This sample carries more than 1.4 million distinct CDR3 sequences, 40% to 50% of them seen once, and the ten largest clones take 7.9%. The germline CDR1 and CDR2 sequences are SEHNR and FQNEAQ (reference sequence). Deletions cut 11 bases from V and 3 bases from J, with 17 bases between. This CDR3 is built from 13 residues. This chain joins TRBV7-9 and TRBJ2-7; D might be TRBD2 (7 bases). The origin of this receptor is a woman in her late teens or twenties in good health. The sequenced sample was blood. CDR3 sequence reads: CAYSGGRNYEQYF. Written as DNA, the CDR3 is TGTGCCTACTCGGGGGGCCGTAACTACGAGCAGTACTTC.